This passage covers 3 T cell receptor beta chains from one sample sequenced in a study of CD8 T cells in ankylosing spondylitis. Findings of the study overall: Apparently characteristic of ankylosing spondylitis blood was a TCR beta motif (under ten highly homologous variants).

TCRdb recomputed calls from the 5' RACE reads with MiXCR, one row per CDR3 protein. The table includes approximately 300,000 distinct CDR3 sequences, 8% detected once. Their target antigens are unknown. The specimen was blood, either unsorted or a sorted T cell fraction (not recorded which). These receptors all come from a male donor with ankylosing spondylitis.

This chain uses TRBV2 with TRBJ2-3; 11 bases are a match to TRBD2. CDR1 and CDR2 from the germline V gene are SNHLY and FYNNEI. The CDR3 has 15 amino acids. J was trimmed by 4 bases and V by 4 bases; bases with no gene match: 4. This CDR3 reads CASSGLAGWADTQYF. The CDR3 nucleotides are TGTGCCAGCAGTGGACTAGCGGGATGGGCAGATACGCAGTATTTT.

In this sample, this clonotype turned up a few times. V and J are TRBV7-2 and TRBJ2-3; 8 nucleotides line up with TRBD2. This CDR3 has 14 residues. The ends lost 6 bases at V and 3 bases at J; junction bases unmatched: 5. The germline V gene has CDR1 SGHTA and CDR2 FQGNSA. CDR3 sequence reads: CASRTGTRTDTQYF. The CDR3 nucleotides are TGTGCCAGCAGAACCGGGACTAGAACAGATACGCAGTATTTT.

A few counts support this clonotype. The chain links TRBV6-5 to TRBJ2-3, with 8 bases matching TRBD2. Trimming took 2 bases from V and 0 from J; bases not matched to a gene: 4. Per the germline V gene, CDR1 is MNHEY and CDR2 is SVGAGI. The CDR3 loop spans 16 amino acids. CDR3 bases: TGTGCCAGCAGTTACAGTCTAGCGGGCAGCACAGATACGCAGTATTTT. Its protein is CASSYSLAGSTDTQYF.